This TCR beta chain was identified in a study of CD8 T cells in Susac syndrome. This clonotype was seen once. Random hexamers were used to reverse transcribe the RNA input (about 0.45 to 1 ug). Amplification of TCR beta CDR3 by immunoSEQ multiplex PCR spanned 54 Vbeta and 13 Jbeta. TCRdb analysed the immunoSEQ multiplex PCR reads with MiXCR anew, one entry per CDR3 protein. The sample contains 250,000 to 350,000 distinct CDR3 sequences, 92% of which appear only once. Sequenced: CD4+ T cells from PBMCs. The sequence was collected from a human donor with multiple sclerosis.

The CDR3 sequence: CASSPRDSGSYEQYF. For the CDR3, the DNA is TGTGCCAGCAGTCCCCGGGACTCCGGCTCCTACGAGCAGTACTTC. The J gene is TRBJ2-7, the V gene TRBV6-6; TRBD2 is a possible D gene (6 bases). The length of the CDR3 is 15 residues. Trimming removed 5 bases at V and 0 bases at J, with 14 bases between. The germline CDR1 and CDR2 sequences are MNHNY and SVGAGI (reference sequence).